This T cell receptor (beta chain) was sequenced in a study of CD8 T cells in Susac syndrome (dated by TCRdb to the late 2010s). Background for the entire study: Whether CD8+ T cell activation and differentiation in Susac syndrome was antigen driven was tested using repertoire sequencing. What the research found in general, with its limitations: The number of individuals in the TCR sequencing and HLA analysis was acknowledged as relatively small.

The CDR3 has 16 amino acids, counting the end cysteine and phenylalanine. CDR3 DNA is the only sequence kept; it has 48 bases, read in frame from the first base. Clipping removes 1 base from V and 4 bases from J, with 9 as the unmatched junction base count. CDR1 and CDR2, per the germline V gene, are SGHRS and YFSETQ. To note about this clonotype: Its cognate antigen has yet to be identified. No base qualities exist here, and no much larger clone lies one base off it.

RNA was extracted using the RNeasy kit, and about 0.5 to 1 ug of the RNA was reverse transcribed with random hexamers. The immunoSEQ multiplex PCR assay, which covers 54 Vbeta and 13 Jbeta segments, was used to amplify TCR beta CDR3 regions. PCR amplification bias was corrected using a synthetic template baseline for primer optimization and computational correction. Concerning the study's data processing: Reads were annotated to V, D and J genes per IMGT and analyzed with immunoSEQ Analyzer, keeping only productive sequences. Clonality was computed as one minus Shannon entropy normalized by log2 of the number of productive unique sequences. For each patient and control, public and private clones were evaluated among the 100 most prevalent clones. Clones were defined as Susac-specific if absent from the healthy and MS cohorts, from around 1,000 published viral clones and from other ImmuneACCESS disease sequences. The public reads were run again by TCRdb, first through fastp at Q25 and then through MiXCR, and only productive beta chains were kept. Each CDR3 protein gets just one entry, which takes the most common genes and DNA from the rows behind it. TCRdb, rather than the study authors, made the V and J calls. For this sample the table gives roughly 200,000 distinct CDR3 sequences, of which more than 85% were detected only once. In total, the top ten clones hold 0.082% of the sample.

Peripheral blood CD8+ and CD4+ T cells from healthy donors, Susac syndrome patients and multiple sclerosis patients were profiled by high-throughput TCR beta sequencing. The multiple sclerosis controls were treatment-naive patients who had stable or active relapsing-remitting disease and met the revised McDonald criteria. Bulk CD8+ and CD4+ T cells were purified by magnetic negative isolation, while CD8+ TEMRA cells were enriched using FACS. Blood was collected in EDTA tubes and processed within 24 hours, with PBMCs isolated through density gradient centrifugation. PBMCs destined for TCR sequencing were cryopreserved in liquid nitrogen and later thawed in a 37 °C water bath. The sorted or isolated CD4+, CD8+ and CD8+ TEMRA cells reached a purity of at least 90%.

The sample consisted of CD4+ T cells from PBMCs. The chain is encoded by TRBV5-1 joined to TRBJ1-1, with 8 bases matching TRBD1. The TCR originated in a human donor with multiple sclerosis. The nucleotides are TGCGCCAGCAGCTTGACGACAGGGGAGGTAGGCACTGAAGCTTTCTTT. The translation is CASSLTTGEVGTEAFF.